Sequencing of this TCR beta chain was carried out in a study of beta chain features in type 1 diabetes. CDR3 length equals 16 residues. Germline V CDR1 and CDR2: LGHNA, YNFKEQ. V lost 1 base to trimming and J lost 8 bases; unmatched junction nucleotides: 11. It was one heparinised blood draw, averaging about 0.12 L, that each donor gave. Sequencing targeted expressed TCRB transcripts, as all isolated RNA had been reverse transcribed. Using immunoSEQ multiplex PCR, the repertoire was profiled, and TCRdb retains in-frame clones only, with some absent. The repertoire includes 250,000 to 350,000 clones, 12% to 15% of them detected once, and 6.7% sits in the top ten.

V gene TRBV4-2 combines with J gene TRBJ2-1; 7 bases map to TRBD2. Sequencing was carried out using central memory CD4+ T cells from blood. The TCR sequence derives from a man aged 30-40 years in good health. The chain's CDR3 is CASSQGAGDGYDEQFF. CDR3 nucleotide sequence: TGTGCCAGCAGCCAAGGGGCGGGAGATGGGTACGATGAGCAGTTCTTC.